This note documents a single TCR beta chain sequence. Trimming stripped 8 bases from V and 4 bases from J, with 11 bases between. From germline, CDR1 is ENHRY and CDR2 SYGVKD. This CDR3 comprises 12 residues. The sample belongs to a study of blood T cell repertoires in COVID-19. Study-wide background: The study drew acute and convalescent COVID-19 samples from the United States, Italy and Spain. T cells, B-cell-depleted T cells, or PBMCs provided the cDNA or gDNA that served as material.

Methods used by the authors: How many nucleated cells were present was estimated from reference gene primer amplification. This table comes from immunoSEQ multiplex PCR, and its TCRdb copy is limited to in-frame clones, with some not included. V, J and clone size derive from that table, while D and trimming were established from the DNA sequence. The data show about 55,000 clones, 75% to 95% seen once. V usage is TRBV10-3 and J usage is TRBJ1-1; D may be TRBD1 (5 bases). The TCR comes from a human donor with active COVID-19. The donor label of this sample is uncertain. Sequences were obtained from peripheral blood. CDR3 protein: CAIGEGITEAFF. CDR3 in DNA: TGTGCCATCGGGGAGGGGATCACTGAAGCTTTCTTT.